One sample yielded the 13 T cell receptor beta chains listed below, sequenced in a study of cytomegalovirus exposure and HLA in healthy donors. Some clones are missing from TCRdb's copy, which holds only in-frame ones; the method was immunoSEQ multiplex PCR. The data hold some 220,000 clones, with 75% to 95% observed a single time. The source material was PBMCs. These receptors all stem from a woman under 30 in good health and CMV-seronegative.

CDR3 in DNA: TGCGCCAGCAGCTTGGAGCCAGGGTCCTCGTTCGAGCAGTACTTC. Translated: CASSLEPGSSFEQYF. The chain carries TRBV5-1 and TRBJ2-7; D is possibly TRBD1 (5 bases). Germline V gene data show CDR1 as SGHRS and CDR2 as YFSETQ. The CDR3 runs 15 residues. V dropped 0 bases and J dropped 6 bases, with 16 bases sitting between them.

V usage is TRBV19 and J usage is TRBJ2-4; 11 nucleotides line up with TRBD1. The V segment lost 4 bases and the J segment 7 bases; nucleotides outside the gene matches: 3. CDR1 LNHDA and CDR2 SQIVND come from the germline V gene (reference sequence). The CDR3 is 14 amino acids. The CDR3 coding sequence is TGTGCCAGTAGTAGGGGGACAGGGGGTAACATTCAGTACTTC. Amino acid sequence: CASSRGTGGNIQYF. The variable domain in full, with the rest retrieved from reference TRBV19 and TRBJ2-4, is DGGITQSPKYLFRKEGQNVTLSCEQNLNHDAMYWYRQDPGQGLRLIYYSQIVNDFQKGDIAEGYSVSREKKESFPLTVTSAQKNPTAFYLCASSRGTGGNIQYFGAGTRLSVL.

The chain employs TRBV27 and TRBJ2-2, with a weak D call TRBD1 (6 bases). The V and J ends lost 3 bases and 4 bases respectively, with 12 bases between them. The CDR3 has 15 residues. Germline CDR1 is MNHEY and CDR2 is SMNVEV (reference sequence). CDR3 DNA: TGTGCCAGCAGTTTCCAGGGGCTGAGCACCGGGGAGCTGTTTTTT. As protein: CASSFQGLSTGELFF.

The chain recombines TRBV14 with TRBJ1-6; 7 bases match TRBD1. Germline values: CDR1 SGHDN, CDR2 FVKESK. This CDR3 spans 18 amino acids. The V segment lost 4 bases and the J segment 0 bases; nucleotides outside the gene matches: 9. CDR3 sequence: CASSLRTGRSSYNSPLHF. The DNA of the CDR3 is TGTGCCAGCAGCCTCCGGACAGGCAGGAGCTCCTATAATTCACCCCTCCACTTT.

CDR3 sequence: CASIWGQTNSPLHF. The CDR3 bases are TGTGCCAGCATCTGGGGACAGACCAATTCACCCCTCCACTTT. The chain links TRBV6-1 to TRBJ1-6, with 7 bases matching TRBD1. Losses at the gene ends were 7 bases for V and 7 bases for J; bases not matched to a gene: 7. This CDR3 spans 14 amino acids. CDR1 MNHNS and CDR2 SASEGT come from the germline V gene.

The chain links TRBV16 to TRBJ2-7, with 9 bases identical to TRBD1. Germline V CDR1 and CDR2: KGHSY, FQNENV. Trimming took 4 bases from V and 2 from J; bases not matched to a gene: 3. The CDR3 length is 14 residues. The CDR3 spells CASSRDREPYEQYF. The CDR3 bases are TGTGCCAGCAGCCGGGACAGGGAACCCTACGAGCAGTACTTC. The variable domain in full, completed from reference TRBV16 and TRBJ2-7, reads GEEVAQTPKHLVRGEGQKAKLYCAPIKGHSYVFWYQQVLKNEFKFLISFQNENVFDETGMPKERFSAKCLPNSPCSLEIQATKLEDSAVYFCASSRDREPYEQYFGPGTRLTVT.

The J gene is TRBJ2-2, the V gene TRBV27; D may be TRBD1 (5 bases). The V gene lost 3 bases and the J gene lost 5 bases, with 7 bases spanning the gap. The CDR3 extends over 13 amino acids. Germline V gene lookup returns CDR1 MNHEY and CDR2 SMNVEV (reference sequence). The CDR3: CASSLTVTGELFF. The CDR3 nucleotides read TGTGCCAGCAGTTTGACAGTAACCGGGGAGCTGTTTTTT.

This rearrangement joins TRBV10-1 to TRBJ2-1, with no clear D. The CDR3 has 15 residues. The germline V gene has CDR1 WNHNN and CDR2 SYGVQD (reference sequence). Deletions cut 2 bases from V and 7 bases from J, with 15 bases between. CDR3 in DNA: TGCGCCAGCAGTGAGATAGCTAGTAAATTAAATGAGCAGTTCTTC. As protein: CASSEIASKLNEQFF.

V gene TRBV5-1 combines with J gene TRBJ1-1; 8 bases are shared with TRBD1. V dropped 4 bases and J dropped 4; count of bases not matched to a gene: 6. Germline values: CDR1 SGHRS, CDR2 YFSETQ. The CDR3 spans 14 residues. The CDR3 bases are TGCGCCAGCAGCCTACGACAGGGGACCACTGAAGCTTTCTTT. Its protein is CASSLRQGTTEAFF.

V gene TRBV27 combines with J gene TRBJ2-2, with a tentative D call TRBD2 (6 bases). Germline values: CDR1 MNHEY, CDR2 SMNVEV (reference sequence). There are 15 residues in the CDR3. With 5 bases removed from V and 4 bases from J, the gap between germline ends came to 14 bases. CDR3 DNA: TGTGCCAGCAGTCCAATAGCGGAAATCACCGGGGAGCTGTTTTTT. Its translation is CASSPIAEITGELFF.

In this sample, this clone turned up once. This same CDR3 is encoded by further DNA sequences in the sample. The chain recombines TRBV27 with TRBJ2-1, with D possibly TRBD2 on 5 matching bases. This CDR3 comprises 14 residues. Germline CDR1 and CDR2: MNHEY and SMNVEV (reference sequence). Trimming pared 3 bases from V and 1 base from J, leaving 7 bases between. The CDR3: CASSFTGSYNEQFF. For the CDR3, the DNA is TGTGCCAGCAGTTTTACGGGATCCTACAATGAGCAGTTCTTC.

The genes are TRBV7-2 and TRBJ2-2; D gene ambiguous. CDR1 is SGHTA, CDR2 FQGNSA, per germline. V was cut by 4 bases and J by 1 base, with 13 bases left in between. The CDR3 loop spans 16 amino acids. CDR3 residues: CASSSPQTQNTGELFF. CDR3 nucleotide sequence: TGTGCCAGCAGCTCCCCGCAGACTCAGAACACCGGGGAGCTGTTTTTT.

The chain combines TRBV25-1 with TRBJ1-2; a weak D match, TRBD1 (5 bases). CDR1 is MGHDK and CDR2 is SYGVNS in the germline V gene. This CDR3 comprises 13 residues. The V and J ends lost 7 bases and 7 bases respectively, with 16 bases between them. CDR3 in amino acids: CASTLGEGGGYTF. The CDR3 nucleotides are TGTGCCAGCACCCTAGGGGAGGGTGGTGGCTACACCTTC.